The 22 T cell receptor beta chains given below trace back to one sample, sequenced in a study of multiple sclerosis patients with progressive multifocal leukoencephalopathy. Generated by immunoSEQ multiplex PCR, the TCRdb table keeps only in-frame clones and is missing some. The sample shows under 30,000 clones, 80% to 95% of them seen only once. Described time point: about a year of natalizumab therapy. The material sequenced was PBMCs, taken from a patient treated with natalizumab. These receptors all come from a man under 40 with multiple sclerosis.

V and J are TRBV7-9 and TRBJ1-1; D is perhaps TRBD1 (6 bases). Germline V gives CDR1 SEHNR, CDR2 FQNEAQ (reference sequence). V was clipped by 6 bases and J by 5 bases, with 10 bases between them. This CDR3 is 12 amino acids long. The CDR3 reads CASRGGPTEAFF. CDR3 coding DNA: TGTGCCAGCAGAGGGGGACCAACTGAAGCTTTCTTT.

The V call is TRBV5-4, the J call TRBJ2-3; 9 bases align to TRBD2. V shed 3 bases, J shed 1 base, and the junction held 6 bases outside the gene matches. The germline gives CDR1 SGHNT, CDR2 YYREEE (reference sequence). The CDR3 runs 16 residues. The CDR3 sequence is CASSSGGLARTDTQYF. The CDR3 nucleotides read TGTGCCAGCAGCTCCGGAGGACTAGCGCGCACAGATACGCAGTATTTT.

The CDR3 nucleotides read TGTGCCAGCAGCTTATCTCCCCTTCCTAGCTATGGCTACACCTTC. This gives the protein CASSLSPLPSYGYTF. This sequence joins TRBV11-2 and TRBJ1-2; D is unresolved. The CDR3 is 15 amino acids. V was clipped by 2 bases and J by 4 bases, with 14 bases between them. CDR1 is SGHAT, CDR2 FQNNGV, per germline.

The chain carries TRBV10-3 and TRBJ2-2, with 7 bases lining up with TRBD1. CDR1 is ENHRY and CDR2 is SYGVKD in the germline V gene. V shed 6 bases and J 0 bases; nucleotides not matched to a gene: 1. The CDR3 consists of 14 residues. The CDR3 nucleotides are TGTGCCATCAGGAGGGGGCCGAACACCGGGGAGCTGTTTTTT. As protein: CAIRRGPNTGELFF.

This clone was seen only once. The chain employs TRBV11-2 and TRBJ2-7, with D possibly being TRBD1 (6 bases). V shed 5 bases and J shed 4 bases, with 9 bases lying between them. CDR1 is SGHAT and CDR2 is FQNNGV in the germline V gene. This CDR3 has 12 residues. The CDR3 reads CASSPQGYEQYF. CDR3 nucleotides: TGTGCCAGCAGCCCCCAGGGGTACGAGCAGTACTTC. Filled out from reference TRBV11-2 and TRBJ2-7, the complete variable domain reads EAGVAQSPRYKIIEKRQSVAFWCNPISGHATLYWYQQILGQGPKLLIQFQNNGVVDDSQLPKDRFSAERLKGVDSTLKIQPAKLEDSAVYLCASSPQGYEQYFGPGTRLTVT.

The CDR3 spells CASSDRDPQTAEQFF. CDR3 DNA: TGTGCCAGCAGCGACCGGGACCCCCAAACGGCTGAGCAGTTCTTC. The chain uses TRBV9 and TRBJ2-1; possibly TRBD1 or TRBD2 for D (5 bases each). The CDR3 has 15 amino acids. CDR1 and CDR2 from the germline V gene are SGDLS and YYNGEE. Trimming cost V 3 bases and J 9 bases, with 19 bases left between them.

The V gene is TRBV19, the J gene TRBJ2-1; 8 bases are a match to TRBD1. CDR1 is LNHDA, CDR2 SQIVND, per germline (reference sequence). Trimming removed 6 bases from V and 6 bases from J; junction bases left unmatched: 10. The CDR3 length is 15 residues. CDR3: CASRGPDRVTNEQFF. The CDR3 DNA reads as TGTGCCAGTAGGGGACCGGACAGGGTCACCAATGAGCAGTTCTTC.

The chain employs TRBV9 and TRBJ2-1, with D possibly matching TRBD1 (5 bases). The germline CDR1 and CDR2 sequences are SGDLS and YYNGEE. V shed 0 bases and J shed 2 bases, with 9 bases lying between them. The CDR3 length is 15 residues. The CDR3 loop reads CASSVGQGTYNEQFF. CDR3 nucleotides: TGTGCCAGCAGCGTAGGGCAGGGTACCTACAATGAGCAGTTCTTC.

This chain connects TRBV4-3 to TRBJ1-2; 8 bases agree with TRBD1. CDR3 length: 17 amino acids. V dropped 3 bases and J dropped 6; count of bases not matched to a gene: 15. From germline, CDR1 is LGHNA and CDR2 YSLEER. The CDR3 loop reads CASSQTWTGMGVDGYTF. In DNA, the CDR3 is TGCGCCAGCAGCCAGACCTGGACAGGGATGGGGGTGGATGGCTACACCTTC.

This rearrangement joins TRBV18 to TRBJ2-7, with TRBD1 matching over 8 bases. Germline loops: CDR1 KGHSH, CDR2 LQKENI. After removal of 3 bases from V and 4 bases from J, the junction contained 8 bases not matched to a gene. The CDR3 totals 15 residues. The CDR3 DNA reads TGTGCCAGCTCACCTACCCTCAGGACAGGGTACGAGCAGTACTTC. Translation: CASSPTLRTGYEQYF.

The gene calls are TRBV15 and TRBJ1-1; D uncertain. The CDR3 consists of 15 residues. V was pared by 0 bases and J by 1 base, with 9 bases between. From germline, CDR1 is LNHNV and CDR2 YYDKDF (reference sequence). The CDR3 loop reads CATSRDLAPNTEAFF. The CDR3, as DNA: TGTGCCACCAGCAGAGATCTCGCACCGAACACTGAAGCTTTCTTT.

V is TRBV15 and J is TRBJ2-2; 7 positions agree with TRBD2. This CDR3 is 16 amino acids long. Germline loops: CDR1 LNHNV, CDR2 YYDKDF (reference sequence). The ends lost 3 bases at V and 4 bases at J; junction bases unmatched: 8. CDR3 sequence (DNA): TGTGCCACCAGCAGGCGCCCCACGGGGGGCACCGGGGAGCTGTTTTTT. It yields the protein CATSRRPTGGTGELFF.

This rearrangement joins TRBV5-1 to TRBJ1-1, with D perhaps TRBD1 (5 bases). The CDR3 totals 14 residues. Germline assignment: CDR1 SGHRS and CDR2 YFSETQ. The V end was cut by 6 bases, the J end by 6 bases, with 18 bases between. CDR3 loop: CASTRGPGGAEAFF. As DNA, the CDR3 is TGCGCCAGCACGAGGGGACCCGGCGGGGCTGAAGCTTTCTTT.

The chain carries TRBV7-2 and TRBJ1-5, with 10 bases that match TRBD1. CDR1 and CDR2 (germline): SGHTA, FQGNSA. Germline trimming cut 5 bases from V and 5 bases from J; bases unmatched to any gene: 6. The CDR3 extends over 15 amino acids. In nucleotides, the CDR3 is TGTGCCAGCAGCGTGGGACAGGGGAACCATCAGCCCCAGCATTTT. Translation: CASSVGQGNHQPQHF.

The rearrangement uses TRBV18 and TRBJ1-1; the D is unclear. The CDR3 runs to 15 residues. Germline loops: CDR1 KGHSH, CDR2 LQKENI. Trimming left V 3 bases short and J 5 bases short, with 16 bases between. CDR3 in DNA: TGTGCCAGCTCACCCCTTGGGCTTAGAAGGACTGAAGCTTTCTTT. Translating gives CASSPLGLRRTEAFF.

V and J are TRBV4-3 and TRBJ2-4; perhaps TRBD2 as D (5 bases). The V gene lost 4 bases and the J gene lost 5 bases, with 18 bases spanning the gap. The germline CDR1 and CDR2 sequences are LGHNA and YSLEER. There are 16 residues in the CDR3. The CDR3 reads CASSPSSGLAQNIQYF. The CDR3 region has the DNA TGCGCCAGCAGCCCATCCAGTGGACTCGCCCAAAACATTCAGTACTTC.

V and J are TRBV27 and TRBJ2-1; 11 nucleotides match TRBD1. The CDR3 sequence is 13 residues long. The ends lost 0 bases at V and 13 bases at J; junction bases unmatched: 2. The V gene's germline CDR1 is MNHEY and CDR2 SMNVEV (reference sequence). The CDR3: CASSLSDRGLQFF. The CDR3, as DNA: TGTGCCAGCAGTTTATCGGACAGGGGGCTACAGTTCTTC.

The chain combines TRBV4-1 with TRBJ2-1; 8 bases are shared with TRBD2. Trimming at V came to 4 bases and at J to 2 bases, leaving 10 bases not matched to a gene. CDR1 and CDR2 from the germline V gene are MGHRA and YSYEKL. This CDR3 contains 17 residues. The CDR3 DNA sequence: TGCGCCAGCAGCCCTTACTCGGGAGGGGTTACCTACAATGAGCAGTTCTTC. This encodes CASSPYSGGVTYNEQFF.

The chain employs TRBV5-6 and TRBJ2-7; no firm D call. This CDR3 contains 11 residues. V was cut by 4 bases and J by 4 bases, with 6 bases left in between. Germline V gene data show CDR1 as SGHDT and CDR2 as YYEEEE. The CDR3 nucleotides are TGTGCCAGCAGCAGGGAATACGAGCAGTACTTC. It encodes CASSREYEQYF.

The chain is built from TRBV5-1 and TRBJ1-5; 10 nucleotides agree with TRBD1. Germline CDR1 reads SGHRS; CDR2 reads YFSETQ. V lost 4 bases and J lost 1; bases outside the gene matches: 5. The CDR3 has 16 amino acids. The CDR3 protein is CASSPGQGMSNQPQHF. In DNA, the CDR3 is TGCGCCAGCAGCCCGGGACAGGGGATGAGCAATCAGCCCCAGCATTTT.

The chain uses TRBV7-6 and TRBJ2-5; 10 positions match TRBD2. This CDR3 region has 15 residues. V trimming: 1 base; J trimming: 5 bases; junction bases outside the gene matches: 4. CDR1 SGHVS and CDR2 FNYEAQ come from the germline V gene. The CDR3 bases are TGTGCCAGCAGCTTAGTTAGCGGGAGGATGGAGACCCAGTACTTC. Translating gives CASSLVSGRMETQYF.

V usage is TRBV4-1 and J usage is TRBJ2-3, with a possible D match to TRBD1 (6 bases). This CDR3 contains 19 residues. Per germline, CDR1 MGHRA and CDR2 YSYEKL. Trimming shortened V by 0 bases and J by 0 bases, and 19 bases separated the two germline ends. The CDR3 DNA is TGCGCCAGCAGCCAAGATAGCAGGGGCGTTGGATATAGCACAGATACGCAGTATTTT. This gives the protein CASSQDSRGVGYSTDTQYF.